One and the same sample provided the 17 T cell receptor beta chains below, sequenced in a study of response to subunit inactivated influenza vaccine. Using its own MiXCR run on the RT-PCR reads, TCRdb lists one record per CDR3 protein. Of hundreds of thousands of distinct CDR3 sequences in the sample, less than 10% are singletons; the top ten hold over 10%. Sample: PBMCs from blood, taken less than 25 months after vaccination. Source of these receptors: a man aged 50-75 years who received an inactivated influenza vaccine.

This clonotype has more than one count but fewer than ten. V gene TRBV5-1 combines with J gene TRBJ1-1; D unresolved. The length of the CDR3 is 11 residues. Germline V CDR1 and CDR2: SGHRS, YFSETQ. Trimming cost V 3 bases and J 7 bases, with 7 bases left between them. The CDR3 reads CASSSAIEAFF. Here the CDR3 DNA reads TGCGCCAGCAGCTCCGCCATTGAAGCTTTCTTT.

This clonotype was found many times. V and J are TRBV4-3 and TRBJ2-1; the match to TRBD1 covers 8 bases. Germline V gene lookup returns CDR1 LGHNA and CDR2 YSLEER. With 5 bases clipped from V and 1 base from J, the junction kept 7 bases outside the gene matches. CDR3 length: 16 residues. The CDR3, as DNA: TGCGCCAGCAGCTCCGGACAGGGCCCTTCCTACAATGAGCAGTTCTTC. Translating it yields CASSSGQGPSYNEQFF.

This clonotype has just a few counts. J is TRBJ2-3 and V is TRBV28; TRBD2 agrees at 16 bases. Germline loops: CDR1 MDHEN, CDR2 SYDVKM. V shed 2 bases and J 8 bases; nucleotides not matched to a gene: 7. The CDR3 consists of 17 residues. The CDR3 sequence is CASSLPGTSGRAATQYF. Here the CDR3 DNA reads TGTGCCAGCAGTTTACCCGGGACTAGCGGGAGGGCCGCTACGCAGTATTTT.

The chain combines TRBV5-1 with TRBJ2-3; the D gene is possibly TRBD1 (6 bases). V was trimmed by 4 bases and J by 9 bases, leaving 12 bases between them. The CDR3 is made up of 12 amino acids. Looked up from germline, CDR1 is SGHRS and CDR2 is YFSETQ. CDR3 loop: CASSEDRLTQYF. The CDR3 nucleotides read TGCGCCAGCAGCGAAGACAGGTTGACGCAGTATTTT.

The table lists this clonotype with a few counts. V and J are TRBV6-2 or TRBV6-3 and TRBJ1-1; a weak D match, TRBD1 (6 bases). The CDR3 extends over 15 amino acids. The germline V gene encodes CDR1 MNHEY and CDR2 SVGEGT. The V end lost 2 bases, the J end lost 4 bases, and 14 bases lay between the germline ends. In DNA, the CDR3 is TGTGCCAGCAGTTACAAACAGGGAGGGGGCACTGAAGCTTTCTTT. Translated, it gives CASSYKQGGGTEAFF.

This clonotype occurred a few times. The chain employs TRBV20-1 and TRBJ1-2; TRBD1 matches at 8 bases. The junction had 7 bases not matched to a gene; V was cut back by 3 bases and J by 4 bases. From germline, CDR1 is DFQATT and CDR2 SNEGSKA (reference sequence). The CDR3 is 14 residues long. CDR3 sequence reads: CSARARGHGYGYTF. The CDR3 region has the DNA TGCAGTGCTAGGGCCAGGGGGCACGGCTATGGCTACACCTTC.

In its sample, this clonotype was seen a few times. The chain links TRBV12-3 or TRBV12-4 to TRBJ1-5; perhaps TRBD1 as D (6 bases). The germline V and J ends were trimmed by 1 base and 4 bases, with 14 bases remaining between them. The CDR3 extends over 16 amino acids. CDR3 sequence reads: CASSLERTVLNQPQHF. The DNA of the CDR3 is TGTGCCAGCAGTTTAGAAAGGACAGTACTAAATCAGCCCCAGCATTTT.

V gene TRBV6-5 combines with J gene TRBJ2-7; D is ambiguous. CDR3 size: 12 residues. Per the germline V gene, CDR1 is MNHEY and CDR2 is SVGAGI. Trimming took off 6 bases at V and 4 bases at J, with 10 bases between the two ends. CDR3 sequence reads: CASSPTKYEQYF. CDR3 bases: TGTGCCAGCAGCCCAACTAAGTACGAGCAGTACTTC.

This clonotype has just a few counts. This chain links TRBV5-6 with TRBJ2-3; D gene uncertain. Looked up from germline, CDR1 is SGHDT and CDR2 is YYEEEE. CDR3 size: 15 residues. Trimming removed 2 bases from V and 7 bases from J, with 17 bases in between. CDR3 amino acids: CASSLNGIPPNTQYF. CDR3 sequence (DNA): TGTGCCAGCAGCTTAAACGGAATACCCCCTAATACGCAGTATTTT.

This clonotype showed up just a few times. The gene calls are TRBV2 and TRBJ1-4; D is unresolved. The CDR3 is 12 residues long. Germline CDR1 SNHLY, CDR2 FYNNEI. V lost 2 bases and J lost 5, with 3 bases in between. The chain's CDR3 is CASSEKNEKLFF. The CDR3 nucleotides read TGTGCCAGCAGTGAAAAGAATGAAAAACTGTTTTTT. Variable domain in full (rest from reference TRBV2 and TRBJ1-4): EPEVTQTPSHQVTQMGQEVILRCVPISNHLYFYWYRQILGQKVEFLVSFYNNEISEKSEIFDDQFSVERPDGSNFTLKIRSTKLEDSAMYFCASSEKNEKLFFGSGTQLSVL.

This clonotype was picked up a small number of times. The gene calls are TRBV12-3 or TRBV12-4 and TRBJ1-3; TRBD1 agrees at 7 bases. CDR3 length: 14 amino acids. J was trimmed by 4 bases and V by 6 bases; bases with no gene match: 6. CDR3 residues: CASRPTGEGNTIYF. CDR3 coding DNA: TGTGCCAGCAGACCAACAGGGGAAGGAAACACCATATATTTT.

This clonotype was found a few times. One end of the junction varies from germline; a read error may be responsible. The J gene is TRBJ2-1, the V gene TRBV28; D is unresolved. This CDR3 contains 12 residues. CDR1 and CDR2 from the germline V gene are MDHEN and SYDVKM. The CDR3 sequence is CASSLLGSGTIF. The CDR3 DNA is TGTGCCAGCAGTTTATTGGGCTCAGGAACGATCTTC.

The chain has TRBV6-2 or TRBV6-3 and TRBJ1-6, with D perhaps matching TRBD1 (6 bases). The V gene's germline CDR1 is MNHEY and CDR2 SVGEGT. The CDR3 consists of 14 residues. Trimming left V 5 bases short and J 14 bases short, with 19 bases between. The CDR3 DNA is TGTGCCAGCAGTAACCGGGACACGGATGGGGCCCTCCACTTT. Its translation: CASSNRDTDGALHF.

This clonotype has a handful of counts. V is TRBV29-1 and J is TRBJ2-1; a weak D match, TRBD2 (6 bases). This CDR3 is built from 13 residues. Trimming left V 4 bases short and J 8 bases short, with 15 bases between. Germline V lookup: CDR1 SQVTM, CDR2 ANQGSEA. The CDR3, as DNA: TGCAGCGTTGGGCGGGAATCAGGCGATGAGCAGTTCTTC. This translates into CSVGRESGDEQFF.

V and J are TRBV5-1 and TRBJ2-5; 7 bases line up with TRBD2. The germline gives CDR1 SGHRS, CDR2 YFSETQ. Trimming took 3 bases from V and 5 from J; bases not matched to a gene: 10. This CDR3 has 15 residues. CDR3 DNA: TGCGCCAGCAGCTCAACCGGGACTAAACAGGAGACCCAGTACTTC. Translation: CASSSTGTKQETQYF.

This CDR3 is CASSGRDRGRETQYF. For the CDR3, the DNA is TGTGCCAGCAGCGGCCGGGACAGGGGGCGAGAGACCCAGTACTTC. The V and J genes are TRBV7-2 and TRBJ2-5; 12 bases are a match to TRBD1. Trimming took 5 bases from V and 4 from J; bases not matched to a gene: 5. Germline CDR1 SGHTA, CDR2 FQGNSA. This CDR3 is built from 15 residues.

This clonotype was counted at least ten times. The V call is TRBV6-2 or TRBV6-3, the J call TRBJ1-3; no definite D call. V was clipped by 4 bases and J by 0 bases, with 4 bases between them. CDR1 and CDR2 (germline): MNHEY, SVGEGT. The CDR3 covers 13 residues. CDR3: CASSSGSGNTIYF. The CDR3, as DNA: TGTGCCAGCAGTTCAGGCTCTGGAAACACCATATATTTT.